This passage covers 30 T cell receptor beta chains from one sample sequenced in a study of CD4 T cell repertoires in COVID-19. The memory T cells were sequenced right after ex vivo isolation, without culture. TCRdb's table, derived via immunoSEQ multiplex PCR, lists solely in-frame clones and lacks some. The data hold under 30,000 clones, with 93% observed a single time. The input for sequencing was circulating follicular helper CD4+ T cells (cTfh) from blood, taken before the COVID-19 pandemic. The receptors derive from a human donor who had COVID-19.

The chain combines TRBV7-8 with TRBJ1-2; D may be TRBD1 (6 bases). Germline loops: CDR1 SGHVS, CDR2 FQNEAQ. Deletions cut 0 bases from V and 6 bases from J, with 14 bases between. The CDR3 spans 15 residues. The CDR3 bases are TGTGCCAGCAGCTTAGCCCTAACAGGGTTGGATGGCTACACCTTC. It codes for CASSLALTGLDGYTF.

This chain uses TRBV18 with TRBJ2-7; possible D gene TRBD1, 5 bases. Trimming cost V 0 bases and J 0 bases, with 12 bases left between them. CDR1 is KGHSH, CDR2 LQKENI, per germline. The CDR3 loop spans 16 amino acids. CDR3 amino acids: CASSPPLTESSYEQYF. The CDR3 DNA is TGTGCCAGCTCACCACCCTTGACAGAGAGCTCCTACGAGCAGTACTTC.

The chain uses TRBV4-2 and TRBJ1-1; tentative D call: TRBD1 (5 bases). Germline CDR1 and CDR2: LGHNA and YNFKEQ. This CDR3 has 15 amino acids. V lost 0 bases to trimming and J lost 4 bases, with 12 bases between them. The CDR3 reads CASSQEAGMFTEAFF. The CDR3 coding sequence is TGTGCCAGCAGCCAAGAGGCAGGGATGTTCACTGAAGCTTTCTTT.

This rearrangement joins TRBV9 to TRBJ2-2; a weak D match, TRBD2 (6 bases). Germline lookup yields CDR1 SGDLS and CDR2 YYNGEE. CDR3 length: 16 amino acids. V shed 0 bases and J shed 11 bases, with 20 bases lying between them. The chain's CDR3 is CASSVVGSGPQAELFF. CDR3 DNA: TGTGCCAGCAGCGTAGTGGGTAGCGGCCCTCAAGCCGAGCTGTTTTTT.

The rearrangement joins TRBV30 to TRBJ2-1; 9 bases match TRBD2. J lost 7 bases, V lost 3 bases, and 1 base had no gene match. The CDR3 has 12 amino acids. Germline loops: CDR1 GTSNPN, CDR2 SVGIG (reference sequence). The CDR3 DNA reads as TGTGCCTGGAGGGCGGGAGGGAATGAGCAGTTCTTC. Translated: CAWRAGGNEQFF.

The chain is built from TRBV7-2 and TRBJ1-5, with D possibly matching TRBD1 (5 bases). The CDR3 runs to 17 residues. The V gene lost 1 base and the J gene lost 2 bases, with 15 bases spanning the gap. The germline V gene encodes CDR1 SGHTA and CDR2 FQGNSA. The CDR3 region has the DNA TGTGCCAGCAGCTTAGAAGGGGTAGGTTTTCGCAATCAGCCCCAGCATTTT. Its protein product is CASSLEGVGFRNQPQHF.

J is TRBJ1-2 and V is TRBV25-1; 7 nucleotides agree with TRBD1. The trim removed 4 bases at V and 8 bases at J, leaving 10 bases unmatched. The length of the CDR3 is 14 residues. Looked up from germline, CDR1 is MGHDK and CDR2 is SYGVNS. CDR3 residues: CASSALDRLDGYTF. The CDR3 bases are TGTGCCAGCAGTGCCCTGGACAGGCTAGACGGCTACACCTTC.

V and J are TRBV6-6 and TRBJ2-3, with 8 bases lining up with TRBD1. V lost 4 bases, J lost 4 bases, and 7 bases stayed unmatched. Germline V gene lookup returns CDR1 MNHNY and CDR2 SVGAGI (reference sequence). The CDR3 spans 15 residues. The CDR3 DNA reads TGTGCCAGCAGTTCGGACAGGGTCGCGGCAGATACGCAGTATTTT. It encodes CASSSDRVAADTQYF.

The rearrangement links TRBV5-1 to TRBJ2-5; tentative D call: TRBD1 (6 bases). The germline gives CDR1 SGHRS, CDR2 YFSETQ. The CDR3 spans 14 residues. V lost 4 bases, J lost 7 bases, and 17 bases lay in between. In nucleotides, the CDR3 is TGCGCCAGCAGCCTGGGGCAGGGGTCGGCGACCCAGTACTTC. Protein sequence: CASSLGQGSATQYF.

V usage is TRBV6-6 and J usage is TRBJ1-4; TRBD1 matches at 7 bases. After removal of 5 bases from V and 4 bases from J, the junction contained 4 bases not matched to a gene. The length of the CDR3 is 14 residues. Germline V gene lookup returns CDR1 MNHNY and CDR2 SVGAGI (reference sequence). CDR3 amino acids: CASSGDSYNEKLFF. In DNA, the CDR3 is TGTGCCAGCAGTGGGGACAGTTATAATGAAAAACTGTTTTTT.

The genes are TRBV4-1 and TRBJ1-2; a weak D match, TRBD1 (5 bases). CDR1 and CDR2 from the germline V gene are MGHRA and YSYEKL. The length of the CDR3 is 13 residues. V lost 8 bases and J lost 4, with 14 bases in between. The CDR3 loop reads CASGIDSSYGYTF. As DNA, the CDR3 is TGCGCCAGCGGTATAGACAGCTCCTATGGCTACACCTTC.

The chain couples TRBV5-1 to TRBJ2-1; 8 nucleotides line up with TRBD2. The CDR3 contains 16 residues. Germline V lookup: CDR1 SGHRS, CDR2 YFSETQ. Trimming at V came to 4 bases and at J to 8 bases, leaving 14 bases not matched to a gene. The chain's CDR3 is CASSLGLAGGGDEQFF. CDR3 DNA: TGCGCCAGCAGCCTTGGATTGGCGGGAGGCGGAGATGAGCAGTTCTTC.

The chain links TRBV27 to TRBJ1-2; 9 nucleotides match TRBD1. The trim removed 5 bases at V and 4 bases at J, leaving 5 bases unmatched. The CDR3 runs 14 residues. The germline gives CDR1 MNHEY, CDR2 SMNVEV (reference sequence). The CDR3 nucleotides read TGTGCCAGCAGTCGAGGGACAGGGACCTATGGCTACACCTTC. It yields the protein CASSRGTGTYGYTF.

V is TRBV2 and J is TRBJ1-2, with D possibly matching TRBD1 (6 bases). CDR1 is SNHLY and CDR2 is FYNNEI in the germline V gene. The V end lost 8 bases, the J end lost 0 bases, and 16 bases lay between the germline ends. The CDR3 is 15 residues long. As DNA, the CDR3 is TGTGCCAGCTCTGCTGGACAGACAGCTAACTATGGCTACACCTTC. Its translation: CASSAGQTANYGYTF. The full variable domain, completed using reference TRBV2 and TRBJ1-2, is EPEVTQTPSHQVTQMGQEVILRCVPISNHLYFYWYRQILGQKVEFLVSFYNNEISEKSEIFDDQFSVERPDGSNFTLKIRSTKLEDSAMYFCASSAGQTANYGYTFGSGTRLTVV.

The V call is TRBV20-1, the J call TRBJ2-7; D may be TRBD2 (6 bases). Germline-derived CDR1 and CDR2 are DFQATT and SNEGSKA (reference sequence). V was pared by 3 bases and J by 6 bases, with 9 bases between. CDR3 length equals 11 residues. The CDR3 DNA follows: TGCAGTGCTAGGCGGGGATTCGAGCAGTACTTC. Translation gives CSARRGFEQYF.

This chain links TRBV20-1 with TRBJ2-5; D is uncertain. CDR1 DFQATT and CDR2 SNEGSKA come from the germline V gene (reference sequence). Trimming stripped 3 bases from V and 3 bases from J, with 5 bases between. CDR3 length: 11 amino acids. CDR3 loop: CSASQKETQYF. CDR3 in DNA: TGCAGTGCTAGTCAGAAAGAGACCCAGTACTTC.

As DNA, the CDR3 is TGTGCCAGCAGTGAAGGACAGGCCCTAAATCAGCCCCAGCATTTT. Amino acid sequence: CASSEGQALNQPQHF. The gene calls are TRBV2 and TRBJ1-5; the D gene is possibly TRBD1 (6 bases). Germline CDR1 reads SNHLY; CDR2 reads FYNNEI. Trimming took 1 base from V and 4 from J, leaving 11 bases between them. This CDR3 comprises 15 residues.

J is TRBJ1-3 and V is TRBV28; D unclear. In germline, CDR1 is MDHEN, CDR2 SYDVKM. There are 15 residues in the CDR3. Trimming left V 5 bases short and J 0 bases short, with 11 bases between. The CDR3 region is CASSPGGNSGNTIYF. DNA for the CDR3: TGTGCCAGCAGTCCCGGCGGGAACTCTGGAAACACCATATATTTT.

CDR3 coding DNA: TGTGCCAGCAGCCTACTGGACAGTAATAATTCACCCCTCCACTTT. The encoded protein is CASSLLDSNNSPLHF. J is TRBJ1-6 and V is TRBV5-5; D might be TRBD1 (6 bases). Trimming pared 4 bases from V and 5 bases from J, leaving 13 bases between. From germline, CDR1 is SGHKS and CDR2 YYEKEE (reference sequence). The CDR3 runs 15 residues.

The gene calls are TRBV19 and TRBJ2-7; 12 nucleotides agree with TRBD2. CDR3 size: 14 residues. Per germline, CDR1 LNHDA and CDR2 SQIVND (reference sequence). V gave up 8 bases and J gave up 5 bases; unmatched junction bases: 7. The CDR3 nucleotides read TGTGCCAGTGGGACGACTAGCGGGAGCGACGAGCAGTACTTC. It is translated as CASGTTSGSDEQYF.

The chain joins TRBV15 to TRBJ2-2; 7 positions agree with TRBD2. The CDR3 is made up of 13 amino acids. CDR1 LNHNV and CDR2 YYDKDF come from the germline V gene (reference sequence). V shed 3 bases, J shed 5 bases, and the junction held 0 bases outside the gene matches. CDR3 coding DNA: TGTGCCACCAGCAGGGGGGGGACCGGGGAGCTGTTTTTT. Encoded protein: CATSRGGTGELFF.

This clone has only one observation. The chain carries TRBV6-1 and TRBJ2-1, with 7 bases fitting TRBD1. This CDR3 has 15 amino acids. CDR1 is MNHNS and CDR2 is SASEGT in the germline V gene. V gave up 5 bases and J gave up 2 bases; unmatched junction bases: 6. The CDR3 reads CASSKLQGTYNEQFF. The DNA for the CDR3 is TGTGCCAGCAGTAAGTTACAGGGGACCTACAATGAGCAGTTCTTC.

This rearrangement joins TRBV6-5 to TRBJ1-2; D uncertain. CDR1 and CDR2 (germline): MNHEY, SVGAGI. The CDR3 is 14 amino acids. Trimming removed 2 bases at V and 1 base at J, with 8 bases between. In DNA, the CDR3 is TGTGCCAGCAGTTACAATTTAGATAACTATGGCTACACCTTC. Amino acid sequence: CASSYNLDNYGYTF.

This clone was observed a few times. The rearrangement uses TRBV25-1 and TRBJ1-1; D is perhaps TRBD1 (5 bases). Trimming pared 2 bases from V and 4 bases from J, leaving 11 bases between. The germline V gene encodes CDR1 MGHDK and CDR2 SYGVNS. The CDR3 consists of 14 residues. CDR3 amino acids: CASSEPGRVTEAFF. CDR3 DNA: TGTGCCAGCAGTGAACCTGGCAGGGTCACTGAAGCTTTCTTT.

The chain recombines TRBV2 with TRBJ1-2, with TRBD1 matching over 9 bases. Germline V lookup: CDR1 SNHLY, CDR2 FYNNEI. V was pared by 6 bases and J by 8 bases, with 10 bases of the junction left unmatched. This CDR3 is built from 14 residues. The CDR3 sequence: CASRTGGIAGGYTF. The CDR3 DNA is TGTGCCAGCAGGACAGGGGGAATTGCAGGAGGCTACACCTTC.

The V gene is TRBV7-2, the J gene TRBJ2-1; tentatively, D is TRBD1 (5 bases). Germline CDR1 reads SGHTA; CDR2 reads FQGNSA. Trimming removed 3 bases at V and 5 bases at J, with 8 bases between. The CDR3 sequence is 13 residues long. This CDR3 is CASSFRQNNEQFF. The CDR3 nucleotides are TGTGCCAGCAGCTTCCGACAGAACAATGAGCAGTTCTTC.

The chain has TRBV5-1 and TRBJ1-3, with D perhaps matching TRBD1 (5 bases). The germline V gene encodes CDR1 SGHRS and CDR2 YFSETQ. Trimming took off 4 bases at V and 0 bases at J, with 11 bases between the two ends. The CDR3 covers 15 residues. In DNA, the CDR3 is TGCGCCAGCAGCACCTCGGGGGACTCTGGAAACACCATATATTTT. This codes for CASSTSGDSGNTIYF.

The chain couples TRBV10-3 to TRBJ1-1; TRBD1 matches 8 bases. The CDR3 is 15 residues long. Germline-derived CDR1 and CDR2 are ENHRY and SYGVKD. The J segment lost 5 bases and the V segment lost 2 bases, leaving 7 bases of the junction unmatched. The DNA for the CDR3 is TGTGCCATCAGTGAGCCCGGACAGGGTCGAACTGAAGCTTTCTTT. Protein sequence: CAISEPGQGRTEAFF.

The V and J genes are TRBV30 and TRBJ1-1, with D perhaps TRBD1 (6 bases). Trimming cost V 1 base and J 4 bases, with 10 bases left between them. The CDR3 covers 13 residues. Per the germline V gene, CDR1 is GTSNPN and CDR2 is SVGIG (reference sequence). CDR3 DNA sequence: TGTGCCTGGAGTGGGTCAGGGGCCACTGAAGCTTTCTTT. This codes for CAWSGSGATEAFF.

V is TRBV7-2 and J is TRBJ1-2, with TRBD1 matching over 8 bases. The CDR3 runs to 18 residues. After removal of 1 base from V and 0 bases from J, the junction contained 10 bases not matched to a gene. Germline V gene data show CDR1 as SGHTA and CDR2 as FQGNSA. CDR3 sequence: CASSLVLGGTGANYGYTF. The DNA of the CDR3 is TGTGCCAGCAGCTTAGTTTTAGGGGGGACAGGAGCTAACTATGGCTACACCTTC. Based on the CDR3 plus reference TRBV7-2 and TRBJ1-2, the full variable domain is GAGVSQSPSNKVTEKGKDVELRCDPISGHTALYWYRQSLGQGLEFLIYFQGNSAPDKSGLPSDRFSAERTGGSVSTLTIQRTQQEDSAVYLCASSLVLGGTGANYGYTFGSGTRLTVV.